Listed below are T cell receptor beta chains from one sample, sequenced in a study of OX40 agonist ivuxolimab in advanced cancers. Here immunoSEQ multiplex PCR was the method, and the copy in TCRdb shows in-frame clones only, minus some. Among roughly 60,000 clones listed, about 85% were seen once. The sequencing used CD4+ or CD8+ T cells sorted from blood, collected in a trial of the OX40 agonist ivuxolimab. These TCRs come from an adult with an advanced solid tumor such as melanoma, head and neck, liver or kidney cancer. Both conserved end residues are part of each CDR3. The order of the fields is clone size, V gene, J gene, D gene, CDR3 length, CDR3 DNA, CDR3 protein. D genes are given only for firm matches. Clone sizes are given selectively: once, few, many, or a class where the clone is expanded.

clone_size: -
v_call: TRBV7-9
j_call: TRBJ2-7
d_call: -
cdr3_length: 13
cdr3_nt: TGTGCCAGCAGTTCCGTACCTCCACACGAGCAGTACTTC
cdr3_aa: CASSSVPPHEQYF

clone_size: -
v_call: TRBV9
j_call: TRBJ2-7
d_call: TRBD1
cdr3_length: 13
cdr3_nt: TGTGCCAGCAGCGAGGGACAGGGCTACAAGCAGTACTTC
cdr3_aa: CASSEGQGYKQYF

clone_size: -
v_call: TRBV28
j_call: TRBJ2-5
d_call: -
cdr3_length: 13
cdr3_nt: TGTGCCAGCAGCCAAGGGGGGCGCGAGACCCAGTACTTC
cdr3_aa: CASSQGGRETQYF

clone_size: -
v_call: TRBV9
j_call: TRBJ2-1
d_call: TRBD1
cdr3_length: 15
cdr3_nt: TGTGCCAGCAGCGTCGAGGGGACAGATTACAATGAGCAGTTCTTC
cdr3_aa: CASSVEGTDYNEQFF

clone_size: few
v_call: TRBV6-5
j_call: TRBJ1-1
d_call: -
cdr3_length: 14
cdr3_nt: TGTGCCAGCAGTTCTGGGAGGGGGAACACTGAAGCTTTCTTT
cdr3_aa: CASSSGRGNTEAFF

clone_size: -
v_call: TRBV29-1
j_call: TRBJ2-7
d_call: TRBD2
cdr3_length: 13
cdr3_nt: TGCAGCGTTGGTGTAGCGGGAGTTAACGAGCAGTACTTC
cdr3_aa: CSVGVAGVNEQYF

clone_size: -
v_call: TRBV4-1
j_call: TRBJ1-1
d_call: -
cdr3_length: 18
cdr3_nt: TGCGCCAGCAGCCAACTCGGGGGCCAGGGCGTAGTGAACACTGAAGCTTTCTTT
cdr3_aa: CASSQLGGQGVVNTEAFF

clone_size: -
v_call: TRBV7-9
j_call: TRBJ2-2
d_call: -
cdr3_length: 15
cdr3_nt: TGTGCCAGCAGCTCCACCTATTTATTTAACGGGGAGCTGTTTTTT
cdr3_aa: CASSSTYLFNGELFF

clone_size: -
v_call: TRBV11-2
j_call: TRBJ2-3
d_call: TRBD2
cdr3_length: 16
cdr3_nt: TGTGCCAGCAGCCTCCGAGCGGGAGGGCCTACAGATACGCAGTATTTT
cdr3_aa: CASSLRAGGPTDTQYF

clone_size: -
v_call: TRBV27
j_call: TRBJ1-1
d_call: -
cdr3_length: 12
cdr3_nt: TGTGCCAGCAGGCGCGGGACTCTAGAAGCTTTCTTT
cdr3_aa: CASRRGTLEAFF

clone_size: -
v_call: TRBV28
j_call: TRBJ1-1
d_call: -
cdr3_length: 15
cdr3_nt: TGTGCCAGCAGTATCCCCGGCCAGGGGCGAACTGAAGCTTTCTTT
cdr3_aa: CASSIPGQGRTEAFF

clone_size: -
v_call: TRBV5-5
j_call: TRBJ1-5
d_call: -
cdr3_length: 16
cdr3_nt: TGTGCCAGCAGCTTGGGATCGGGTTATGGCAATCAGCCCCAGCATTTT
cdr3_aa: CASSLGSGYGNQPQHF

clone_size: -
v_call: TRBV5-8
j_call: TRBJ2-6
d_call: -
cdr3_length: 15
cdr3_nt: TGTGCCAGCAGCACGACCCGCTCTGGGGCCAACGTCCTGACTTTC
cdr3_aa: CASSTTRSGANVLTF

clone_size: -
v_call: TRBV6-6
j_call: TRBJ1-4
d_call: -
cdr3_length: 14
cdr3_nt: TGTGCCAGCAGCCTAGAGGGCGGGGATGAAAAACTGTTTTTT
cdr3_aa: CASSLEGGDEKLFF

clone_size: -
v_call: TRBV5-1
j_call: TRBJ2-1
d_call: -
cdr3_length: 16
cdr3_nt: TGCGCCAGCAGCTTGGATGGCACGGGAGCGGTTAATGAGCAGTTCTTC
cdr3_aa: CASSLDGTGAVNEQFF

clone_size: -
v_call: TRBV2
j_call: TRBJ2-1
d_call: -
cdr3_length: 18
cdr3_nt: TGTGCCAGCAGTGCTACCCCCCTCCTCGGGGTCTCCTACAATGAGCAGTTCTTC
cdr3_aa: CASSATPLLGVSYNEQFF

clone_size: -
v_call: TRBV30
j_call: TRBJ2-1
d_call: -
cdr3_length: 13
cdr3_nt: TGTGCCTGGAGTGTCGACCAGTACAATGAGCAGTTCTTC
cdr3_aa: CAWSVDQYNEQFF

clone_size: once
v_call: TRBV6-1
j_call: TRBJ2-5
d_call: TRBD2
cdr3_length: 15
cdr3_nt: TGTGCCAGCACGGCCCTTAGCGGGAGCGGGGAGACCCAGTACTTC
cdr3_aa: CASTALSGSGETQYF

clone_size: -
v_call: TRBV21-1
j_call: TRBJ1-2
d_call: -
cdr3_length: 13
cdr3_nt: TGTGCCAGCAGCACCGGACACCGCTATGGCTACACCTTC
cdr3_aa: CASSTGHRYGYTF

clone_size: -
v_call: TRBV7-2
j_call: TRBJ2-5
d_call: -
cdr3_length: 13
cdr3_nt: TGTGCCAGCAGCTTAGCGAGGGAAGAGACCCAGTACTTC
cdr3_aa: CASSLAREETQYF

clone_size: few
v_call: TRBV27
j_call: TRBJ2-5
d_call: TRBD2
cdr3_length: 17
cdr3_nt: TGTGCCAGCACTCAAACTGGGGCGGGGGGCTTACAAGAGACCCAGTACTTC
cdr3_aa: CASTQTGAGGLQETQYF

clone_size: -
v_call: TRBV28
j_call: TRBJ1-3
d_call: -
cdr3_length: 14
cdr3_nt: TGTGCCAGCAGACCTCCGAACTCTGGAAACACCATATATTTT
cdr3_aa: CASRPPNSGNTIYF

clone_size: -
v_call: TRBV5-5
j_call: TRBJ1-5
d_call: -
cdr3_length: 13
cdr3_nt: TGTGCCAGCAGCTTGGGCGGACGTCAGCCCCAGCATTTT
cdr3_aa: CASSLGGRQPQHF

clone_size: once
v_call: TRBV27
j_call: TRBJ2-1
d_call: TRBD2
cdr3_length: 15
cdr3_nt: TGTGCCAGCAGTTTAAGTACTAGCGGGAGGTCCAGCGGGATCTTC
cdr3_aa: CASSLSTSGRSSGIF

clone_size: few
v_call: TRBV19
j_call: TRBJ2-7
d_call: TRBD1
cdr3_length: 15
cdr3_nt: TGTGCCAGTAGTATAGGGTACGGACAGGGGTACGAGCAGTACTTC
cdr3_aa: CASSIGYGQGYEQYF

clone_size: -
v_call: TRBV5-1
j_call: TRBJ2-7
d_call: -
cdr3_length: 14
cdr3_nt: TGCGCCAGCAGCTTGGGGACAGTCTCCTACGAGCAGTACTTC
cdr3_aa: CASSLGTVSYEQYF

clone_size: -
v_call: TRBV5-6
j_call: TRBJ2-2
d_call: TRBD2
cdr3_length: 16
cdr3_nt: TGTGCCAGCAGCATCCTAGCGGGGGAGATCACCGGGGAGCTGTTTTTT
cdr3_aa: CASSILAGEITGELFF

clone_size: -
v_call: TRBV20-1
j_call: TRBJ2-7
d_call: -
cdr3_length: 11
cdr3_nt: TGCAGTGCTCCGACGGAGAACGAGCAGTACTTC
cdr3_aa: CSAPTENEQYF

clone_size: -
v_call: TRBV10-3
j_call: TRBJ1-5
d_call: -
cdr3_length: 13
cdr3_nt: TGTGCCACATGGACATCTAGCAATCAGCCCCAGCATTTT
cdr3_aa: CATWTSSNQPQHF

clone_size: -
v_call: TRBV19
j_call: TRBJ1-2
d_call: -
cdr3_length: 15
cdr3_nt: TGTGCCAGTAGTATAATGAAGGGGAGCCCACAAGGCTACACCTTC
cdr3_aa: CASSIMKGSPQGYTF

clone_size: -
v_call: TRBV5-4
j_call: TRBJ2-1
d_call: -
cdr3_length: 15
cdr3_nt: TGTGCCAGCAGCTTCCCGGGATACCGTCACAATGAGCAGTTCTTC
cdr3_aa: CASSFPGYRHNEQFF

clone_size: -
v_call: TRBV7-8
j_call: TRBJ2-7
d_call: -
cdr3_length: 11
cdr3_nt: TGTGCCAGCAGGGACGGCGGGGAGCAGTACTTC
cdr3_aa: CASRDGGEQYF

clone_size: -
v_call: TRBV6-1
j_call: TRBJ2-7
d_call: TRBD1
cdr3_length: 15
cdr3_nt: TGTGCCAGCAGTGAAGTCGGGACAGGGCCCTACGAGCAGTACTTC
cdr3_aa: CASSEVGTGPYEQYF

clone_size: once
v_call: TRBV15
j_call: TRBJ1-3
d_call: -
cdr3_length: 15
cdr3_nt: TGTGCCACCAGCAGAGGAAGAGGGGCTGGAAACACCATATATTTT
cdr3_aa: CATSRGRGAGNTIYF

clone_size: -
v_call: TRBV6-5
j_call: TRBJ2-7
d_call: -
cdr3_length: 16
cdr3_nt: TGTGCCAGCAGTTACTCGATTTTTGGGGAAACCTACGAGCAGTACTTC
cdr3_aa: CASSYSIFGETYEQYF

clone_size: -
v_call: TRBV5-1
j_call: TRBJ2-1
d_call: -
cdr3_length: 14
cdr3_nt: TGCGCCAGCAGCTTGGGGGTTTCGAGTAATGAGCAGTTCTTC
cdr3_aa: CASSLGVSSNEQFF

clone_size: -
v_call: TRBV7-8
j_call: TRBJ1-6
d_call: -
cdr3_length: 16
cdr3_nt: TGTGCCAGCAGCTTAGAGTGGACTGCGTCAGATTCACCCCTCCACTTT
cdr3_aa: CASSLEWTASDSPLHF

clone_size: -
v_call: TRBV2
j_call: TRBJ1-2
d_call: TRBD1
cdr3_length: 15
cdr3_nt: TGTGCCAGCAGTGAGACAGGGGATGTCGGCTATGGCTACACCTTC
cdr3_aa: CASSETGDVGYGYTF

clone_size: -
v_call: TRBV11-2
j_call: TRBJ2-3
d_call: -
cdr3_length: 15
cdr3_nt: TGTGCCAGCAGCCGTCGGGCTAGCGGCACAGATACGCAGTATTTT
cdr3_aa: CASSRRASGTDTQYF

clone_size: -
v_call: TRBV2
j_call: TRBJ2-7
d_call: TRBD1
cdr3_length: 15
cdr3_nt: TGTGCCAGCAGACTCCGGGACAGGGGGTTCTACGAGCAGTACTTC
cdr3_aa: CASRLRDRGFYEQYF

clone_size: -
v_call: TRBV30
j_call: TRBJ2-7
d_call: TRBD2
cdr3_length: 13
cdr3_nt: TGTGCCTGGAAGGGACTAGACGCCTACGAGCAGTACTTC
cdr3_aa: CAWKGLDAYEQYF

clone_size: -
v_call: TRBV4-1
j_call: TRBJ2-1
d_call: TRBD2
cdr3_length: 17
cdr3_nt: TGCGCCAGCAGCCAACGGGGGACTAGCCTCGCGGGAGGTGAGCAGTTCTTC
cdr3_aa: CASSQRGTSLAGGEQFF

clone_size: once
v_call: TRBV27
j_call: TRBJ2-7
d_call: TRBD2
cdr3_length: 15
cdr3_nt: TGTGCCAGCAGACCCAGGACTAGCGGGGCCTACGAGCAGTACTTC
cdr3_aa: CASRPRTSGAYEQYF

clone_size: -
v_call: TRBV9
j_call: TRBJ2-3
d_call: TRBD1
cdr3_length: 16
cdr3_nt: TGTGCCAGCAGCAGATTGGGACAGGCAAGCACAGATACGCAGTATTTT
cdr3_aa: CASSRLGQASTDTQYF

clone_size: -
v_call: TRBV5-6
j_call: TRBJ2-3
d_call: -
cdr3_length: 15
cdr3_nt: TGTGCCAGCACCCGAGGGGGGGGTAGCACAGATACGCAGTATTTT
cdr3_aa: CASTRGGGSTDTQYF

clone_size: -
v_call: TRBV4-1
j_call: TRBJ2-1
d_call: TRBD2
cdr3_length: 15
cdr3_nt: TGCGCCAGCAGCCAAGATCGCGGGGGGGGTCGTGAGCAGTTCTTC
cdr3_aa: CASSQDRGGGREQFF

clone_size: -
v_call: TRBV7-9
j_call: TRBJ1-5
d_call: -
cdr3_length: 14
cdr3_nt: TGTGCCAGCAGCTTAGATCCTAGCAATCAGCCCCAGCATTTT
cdr3_aa: CASSLDPSNQPQHF

clone_size: -
v_call: TRBV7-3
j_call: TRBJ2-1
d_call: TRBD1
cdr3_length: 14
cdr3_nt: TGTGCCAGCAGCCCGGGACAGGGCTGGAATGAGCAGTTCTTC
cdr3_aa: CASSPGQGWNEQFF

clone_size: -
v_call: TRBV15
j_call: TRBJ2-5
d_call: -
cdr3_length: 15
cdr3_nt: TGTGCCACCAGCAGCCCAAGACCATACCAAGAGACCCAGTACTTC
cdr3_aa: CATSSPRPYQETQYF

clone_size: -
v_call: TRBV28
j_call: TRBJ2-5
d_call: TRBD2
cdr3_length: 14
cdr3_nt: TGTGCCAGCATCCCGGCGGGAGCATGGGAGACCCAGTACTTC
cdr3_aa: CASIPAGAWETQYF

clone_size: -
v_call: TRBV14
j_call: TRBJ1-2
d_call: TRBD1
cdr3_length: 13
cdr3_nt: TGTGCCAGCAGCCAAGGACAGGGGTATGGCTACACCTTC
cdr3_aa: CASSQGQGYGYTF

clone_size: -
v_call: TRBV19
j_call: TRBJ1-6
d_call: -
cdr3_length: 18
cdr3_nt: TGTGCCAGTAGTATAGACCTTACTCCGAGCTCCTATAATTCACCCCTCCACTTT
cdr3_aa: CASSIDLTPSSYNSPLHF

clone_size: -
v_call: TRBV11-1
j_call: TRBJ2-7
d_call: TRBD2
cdr3_length: 16
cdr3_nt: TGTGCCAGCAGCCCGACTAGCGGGGGGGACCCCTACGAGCAGTACTTC
cdr3_aa: CASSPTSGGDPYEQYF

clone_size: -
v_call: TRBV15
j_call: TRBJ1-1
d_call: -
cdr3_length: 14
cdr3_nt: TGTGCCACCAGCAGAGACAGGGCGGCCACTGAAGCTTTCTTT
cdr3_aa: CATSRDRAATEAFF

clone_size: -
v_call: TRBV30
j_call: TRBJ1-2
d_call: -
cdr3_length: 13
cdr3_nt: TGTGCCTGGAGTGGACTCATAGGGTATGGCTACACCTTC
cdr3_aa: CAWSGLIGYGYTF

clone_size: -
v_call: TRBV11-2
j_call: TRBJ1-4
d_call: TRBD1
cdr3_length: 18
cdr3_nt: TGTGCCAGCAGCTTGTGGTTAGGGGACAGCAAGGCGGGGGAAAAACTGTTTTTT
cdr3_aa: CASSLWLGDSKAGEKLFF

clone_size: -
v_call: TRBV4-1
j_call: TRBJ2-3
d_call: TRBD2
cdr3_length: 15
cdr3_nt: TGCGCCAGCAGCGCTAGCGGGAGGGCCCCAGATACGCAGTATTTT
cdr3_aa: CASSASGRAPDTQYF

clone_size: -
v_call: TRBV2
j_call: TRBJ2-1
d_call: TRBD2
cdr3_length: 15
cdr3_nt: TGTGCCAGCAGCCGACTAGCGGGGTTCTACAATGAGCAGTTCTTC
cdr3_aa: CASSRLAGFYNEQFF

clone_size: -
v_call: TRBV9
j_call: TRBJ2-2
d_call: -
cdr3_length: 14
cdr3_nt: TGTGCCAGCAGCGTCTCCCCGGCCAAAGGGGAGCTGTTTTTT
cdr3_aa: CASSVSPAKGELFF